This TCR beta chain derives from a study of shared clonotypes between healthy human individuals. Libraries were prepared by immunoSEQ multiplex PCR; TCRdb keeps only in-frame clonotypes and omits some of them. The table shows a few million clones, with over 90% occurring only once. Naive CD45RA+ and memory CD45RA-negative subsets were split from CD4+ cells. As concerns this clone: Its antigen is undetermined.

Study-wide results and limits: Sorted-subset samples were not fully sequenced, rarefaction indicated. Clonotypes that were shared across four donors made up 4% to 6% of naive CD4 clonotypes. With few donors, the genetic and exposure-history diversity represented was limited.

This receptor was identified in a man between 18 and 29 years old in good health. Some clones in this sample may be carry-over from other donors' samples. Sequencing was carried out using naive CD4+ T cells from PBMCs. Subset denoted: CD45RA+ positively selected.

The CDR3 loop reads CASSLHLAGGTDTQYF. In DNA, the CDR3 is TGTGCCAGCAGCTTACACCTAGCGGGAGGCACAGATACGCAGTATTTT. This chain links TRBV7-2 with TRBJ2-3; 10 bases fit TRBD2. Losses at the gene ends were 2 bases for V and 1 base for J; bases not matched to a gene: 3. CDR1 is SGHTA, CDR2 FQGNSA, per germline. CDR3 size: 16 residues.